This T cell receptor beta chain was sequenced in a study of regulatory T cells in long-lasting Graves disease. Germline trimming cut 8 bases from V and 0 bases from J; bases unmatched to any gene: 7. The CDR3 is made up of 13 amino acids. Per the germline V gene, CDR1 is SQVTM and CDR2 is ANQGSEA. Stated time point: persistent/refractory GD, antithyroid drugs over 5 years with positive TRAb. The TCR library was made from RNA that had been extracted from PBMCs in TRIzol. Combining iRepertoire HTBI primers with Arm-PCR of CDR3 regions, the authors built TCR beta libraries. A single record per CDR3 protein comes from TCRdb applying MiXCR to the multiplex PCR reads. Counted here are approximately 380,000 distinct CDR3 sequences, under 25% occurring once; the ten biggest clones make up less than 25%. This clonotype was detected ten times or more.

This sample comprised peripheral blood mononuclear cells (PBMCs), obtained when the disease was refractory, from a patient treated with antithyroid drugs. The clonotype originates from a female donor with Graves disease. The V and J genes are TRBV29-1 and TRBJ2-7; 7 bases map to TRBD1. CDR3 loop: CSTRTGSSYEQYF. The CDR3 DNA reads as TGCAGCACCAGGACAGGTAGCTCCTACGAGCAGTACTTC.